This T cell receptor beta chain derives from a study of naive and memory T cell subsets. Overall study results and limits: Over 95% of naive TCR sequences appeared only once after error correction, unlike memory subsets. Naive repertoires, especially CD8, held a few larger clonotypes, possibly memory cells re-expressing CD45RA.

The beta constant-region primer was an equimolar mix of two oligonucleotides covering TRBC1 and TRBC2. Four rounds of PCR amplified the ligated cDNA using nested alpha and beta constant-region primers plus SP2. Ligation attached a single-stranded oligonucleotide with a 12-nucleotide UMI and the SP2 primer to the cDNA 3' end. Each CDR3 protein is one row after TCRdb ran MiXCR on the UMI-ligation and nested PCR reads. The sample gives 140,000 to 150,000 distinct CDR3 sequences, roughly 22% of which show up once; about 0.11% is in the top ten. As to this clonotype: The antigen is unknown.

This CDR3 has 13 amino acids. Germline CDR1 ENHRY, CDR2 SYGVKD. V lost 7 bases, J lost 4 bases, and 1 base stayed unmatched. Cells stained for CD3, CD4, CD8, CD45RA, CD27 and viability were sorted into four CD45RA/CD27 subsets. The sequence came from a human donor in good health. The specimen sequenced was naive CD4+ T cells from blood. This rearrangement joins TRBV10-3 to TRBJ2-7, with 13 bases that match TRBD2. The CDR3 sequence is CAIKLAGGYEQYF. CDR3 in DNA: TGTGCCATCAAACTAGCGGGAGGGTACGAGCAGTACTTC.